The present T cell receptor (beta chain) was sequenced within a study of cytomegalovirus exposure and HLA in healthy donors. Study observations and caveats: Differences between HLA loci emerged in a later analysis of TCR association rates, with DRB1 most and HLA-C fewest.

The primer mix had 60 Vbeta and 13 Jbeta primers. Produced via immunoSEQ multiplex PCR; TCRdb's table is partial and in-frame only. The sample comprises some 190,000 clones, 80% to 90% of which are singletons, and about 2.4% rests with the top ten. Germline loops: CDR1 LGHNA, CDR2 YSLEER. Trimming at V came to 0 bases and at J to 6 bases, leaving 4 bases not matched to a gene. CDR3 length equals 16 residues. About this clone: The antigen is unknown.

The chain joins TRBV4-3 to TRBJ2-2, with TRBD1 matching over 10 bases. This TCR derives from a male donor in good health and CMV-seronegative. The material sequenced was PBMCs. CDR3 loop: CASSQDRDRGSGELFF. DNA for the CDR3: TGCGCCAGCAGCCAAGATCGGGACAGGGGTTCCGGGGAGCTGTTTTTT.